The clone carrying this T cell receptor (beta chain) was detected only once. The sample comes from a study of blood T cell repertoires in COVID-19. This CDR3 has 12 residues. Here immunoSEQ multiplex PCR was the method, and the copy in TCRdb shows in-frame clones only, minus some. Of 150,000 or so clones in the sample, 80% to 90% are singletons; the top ten hold about 6.5%. The sample consisted of peripheral blood. The V and J genes are TRBV1 and TRBJ2-7; the table names TRBD2, a call not compared with the DNA. TRBV1 is marked as a pseudogene. This clonotype was obtained from a man aged 80 or over with acute or convalescent COVID-19. CDR3 sequence: CTSRPNRYEQYF. The DNA of the CDR3 is TGCACCAGCAGGCCTAATCGATACGAGCAGTACTTC.